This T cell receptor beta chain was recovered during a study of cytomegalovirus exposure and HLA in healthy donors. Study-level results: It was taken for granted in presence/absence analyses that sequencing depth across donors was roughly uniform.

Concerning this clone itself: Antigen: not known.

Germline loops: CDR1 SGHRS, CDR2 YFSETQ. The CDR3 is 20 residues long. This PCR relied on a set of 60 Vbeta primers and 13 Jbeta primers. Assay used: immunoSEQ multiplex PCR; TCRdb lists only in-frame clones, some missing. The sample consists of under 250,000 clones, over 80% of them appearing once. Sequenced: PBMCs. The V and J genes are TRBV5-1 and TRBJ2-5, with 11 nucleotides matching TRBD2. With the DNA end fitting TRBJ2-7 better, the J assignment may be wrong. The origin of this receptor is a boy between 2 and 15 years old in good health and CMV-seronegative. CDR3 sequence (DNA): TGCGCCAGCAGCTTGGTAGCTAGCGGGGGGCTACGGTATAAAGTCTACGAGCAGTACTTC. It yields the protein CASSLVASGGLRYKVYEQYF.